A single sample gave rise to the 26 T cell receptor beta chains below, sequenced in a study of CD8 T cells in Susac syndrome (dated by TCRdb to between 2017 and 2020). The library relied on the immunoSEQ multiplex PCR assay. RNA was extracted using the RNeasy kit, and roughly 0.5 to 1 microgram was reverse transcribed with random hexamers. TCRdb redid the processing of the public reads, applying fastp at Q25 and MiXCR, and retained in-frame beta chains. Entries that share a CDR3 protein sequence are merged under the most common genes and DNA. The sample records 250,000 to 300,000 distinct CDR3 sequences, 85% of which are singletons. The ten most abundant clones make up around 0.21% of the sample. The sequenced material came from CD8+ T cells from PBMCs. The receptors come from a human donor with multiple sclerosis.

This chain links TRBV7-9 with TRBJ1-4; unclear D gene. Germline loops: CDR1 SEHNR, CDR2 FQNEAQ (reference sequence). CDR3 size: 15 residues. Deletions cut 6 bases from V and 0 bases from J, with 11 bases between. The CDR3 DNA is TGTGCCAGCAGGTCCGGGGTATCAACTAATGAAAAACTGTTTTTT. Its protein product is CASRSGVSTNEKLFF.

The chain links TRBV20-1 to TRBJ1-4; TRBD1 matches at 9 bases. The CDR3 consists of 17 residues. The V gene's germline CDR1 is DFQATT and CDR2 SNEGSKA (reference sequence). With 3 bases clipped from V and 6 bases from J, the junction kept 14 bases outside the gene matches. CDR3 bases: TGCAGTGCTAGGAGGATGCTGCCGGGACAGGGCTATGAAAAACTGTTTTTT. This codes for CSARRMLPGQGYEKLFF.

V gene TRBV4-1 combines with J gene TRBJ1-2; 8 nucleotides line up with TRBD1. Germline V gene sequence: CDR1 MGHRA, CDR2 YSYEKL. Trimming cost V 1 base and J 4 bases; bases outside gene matches: 8. This CDR3 has 16 amino acids. For the CDR3, the DNA is TGCGCCAGCAGCCAAGGAACAACAACAGGGGGCTATGGCTACACCTTC. It encodes CASSQGTTTGGYGYTF.

This sequence joins TRBV7-2 and TRBJ2-7, with TRBD2 matching over 8 bases. This CDR3 has 16 amino acids. Trimming cost V 5 bases and J 6 bases; bases outside gene matches: 15. The germline gives CDR1 SGHTA, CDR2 FQGNSA. CDR3 in DNA: TGTGCCAGCAGCACCCGGGCAGCGGGAGTCTCTTTCGAGCAGTACTTC. Amino acid sequence: CASSTRAAGVSFEQYF.

This rearrangement joins TRBV30 to TRBJ1-3; no definite D call. Germline-derived CDR1 and CDR2 are GTSNPN and SVGIG (reference sequence). V lost 4 bases, J lost 0 bases, and 13 bases lay in between. This CDR3 has 15 residues. The CDR3 bases are TGTGCCTGGACCCCCTTGGGCATCTCTGGAAACACCATATATTTT. It specifies CAWTPLGISGNTIYF.

This clonotype was detected only a few times. The rearrangement joins TRBV27 to TRBJ2-7; maybe TRBD1 (5 bases). Looked up from germline, CDR1 is MNHEY and CDR2 is SMNVEV (reference sequence). Trimming cost V 3 bases and J 2 bases, with 8 bases left between them. This CDR3 is built from 13 residues. CDR3 region: CASSFDSTYEQYF. The CDR3 DNA is TGTGCCAGCAGTTTTGACAGTACCTACGAGCAGTACTTC.

The chain carries TRBV15 and TRBJ2-7, with a weak D call TRBD2 (5 bases). Germline V gene sequence: CDR1 LNHNV, CDR2 YYDKDF (reference sequence). The length of the CDR3 is 14 residues. V was pared by 5 bases and J by 1 base, with 12 bases between. CDR3 nucleotides: TGTGCCACCAGCTTTAACAGCGGATCCTACGAGCAGTACTTC. Amino acids: CATSFNSGSYEQYF.

The V gene is TRBV28, the J gene TRBJ2-7; tentative D call: TRBD2 (6 bases). Germline V gene sequence: CDR1 MDHEN, CDR2 SYDVKM. V was trimmed by 7 bases and J by 0 bases, leaving 13 bases between them. The CDR3 is 14 amino acids. Written as DNA, the CDR3 is TGTGCCAGCACGAAGGCGGGGCTCTCCTACGAGCAGTACTTC. The encoded protein is CASTKAGLSYEQYF.

This chain joins TRBV27 and TRBJ2-1, with D uncertain. The germline CDR1 and CDR2 sequences are MNHEY and SMNVEV (reference sequence). The CDR3 has 14 residues. The ends were cut back, 2 bases at V and 4 bases at J, with 9 bases in the middle. Here the CDR3 reads CASSLVREYNEQFF. The CDR3 DNA is TGTGCCAGCAGTTTAGTAAGGGAATACAATGAGCAGTTCTTC.

The rearrangement links TRBV18 to TRBJ1-1; tentatively, D is TRBD1 (5 bases). CDR3 size: 17 residues. Germline values: CDR1 KGHSH, CDR2 LQKENI. V gave up 3 bases and J gave up 3 bases, with 20 bases separating them. The CDR3 reads CASSPEDRGQIHTEAFF. The CDR3 DNA follows: TGTGCCAGCTCACCGGAAGATCGAGGACAAATTCACACTGAAGCTTTCTTT.

This sequence joins TRBV27 and TRBJ1-3, with 7 positions matching TRBD1. The CDR3 covers 19 residues. Germline V gene lookup returns CDR1 MNHEY and CDR2 SMNVEV (reference sequence). With 3 bases clipped from V and 0 bases from J, the junction kept 14 bases outside the gene matches. CDR3 residues: CASSLSWATGTSSGNTIYF. CDR3 nucleotides: TGTGCCAGCAGTTTGTCCTGGGCGACAGGGACGAGCTCTGGAAACACCATATATTTT.

The chain is built from TRBV28 and TRBJ2-3, with 7 bases fitting TRBD2. Trimming at V came to 3 bases and at J to 4 bases, leaving 7 bases not matched to a gene. Germline-derived CDR1 and CDR2 are MDHEN and SYDVKM. This CDR3 is built from 15 residues. Written as DNA, the CDR3 is TGTGCCAGCAGTTTCGTGGGAGGGCCCGCAGATACGCAGTATTTT. It specifies CASSFVGGPADTQYF.

The chain employs TRBV7-2 and TRBJ2-1; 9 nucleotides line up with TRBD2. The germline gives CDR1 SGHTA, CDR2 FQGNSA. V trimming: 4 bases; J trimming: 1 base; junction bases outside the gene matches: 8. The CDR3 consists of 17 residues. For the CDR3, the DNA is TGTGCCAGCAGCTCCTTAGCGGGAGTGTCGTCCTACAATGAGCAGTTCTTC. Translated, it gives CASSSLAGVSSYNEQFF.

This chain uses TRBV7-9 with TRBJ2-5; D remains unclear. The germline gives CDR1 SEHNR, CDR2 FQNEAQ (reference sequence). V was cut by 5 bases and J by 2 bases, with 9 bases left in between. The CDR3 has 13 residues. CDR3 region: CASSPSMQETQYF. CDR3 nucleotide sequence: TGTGCCAGCAGCCCCTCAATGCAAGAGACCCAGTACTTC.

J is TRBJ1-2 and V is TRBV7-2, with D perhaps matching TRBD1 (5 bases). V dropped 5 bases and J dropped 4 bases, with 20 bases sitting between them. Per germline, CDR1 SGHTA and CDR2 FQGNSA. There are 16 residues in the CDR3. The CDR3 nucleotides read TGTGCCAGCAGCCAGGGCCTTAGGGAATTTCTCTATGGCTACACCTTC. It specifies CASSQGLREFLYGYTF.

The genes are TRBV6-5 and TRBJ2-1; unclear D gene. The V end was cut by 2 bases, the J end by 2 bases, with 4 bases between. The V gene's germline CDR1 is MNHEY and CDR2 SVGAGI. The length of the CDR3 is 13 residues. The CDR3 DNA follows: TGTGCCAGCAGTTACGGTGCCTACAATGAGCAGTTCTTC. The encoded protein is CASSYGAYNEQFF.

This chain connects TRBV6-2 or TRBV6-3 to TRBJ2-7; D may be TRBD1 (5 bases). The CDR3 sequence is 14 residues long. V lost 2 bases and J lost 6, with 14 bases in between. In germline, CDR1 is MNHEY, CDR2 SVGEGT. For the CDR3, the DNA is TGTGCCAGCAGTTACACCGAAAGGGGAACCGAGCAGTACTTC. This gives the protein CASSYTERGTEQYF.

V is TRBV27 and J is TRBJ2-3; TRBD2 agrees at 14 bases. This CDR3 contains 17 residues. Germline V gene lookup returns CDR1 MNHEY and CDR2 SMNVEV (reference sequence). V lost 6 bases to trimming and J lost 4 bases; unmatched junction nucleotides: 9. The CDR3, as DNA: TGTGCCAGCAGACGGGGGACTAGCGGGAGCTCGGCAGATACGCAGTATTTT. Protein product: CASRRGTSGSSADTQYF.

The sample holds one count of this clonotype. The chain has TRBV5-1 and TRBJ2-5; D not resolved. The V gene's germline CDR1 is SGHRS and CDR2 YFSETQ. This CDR3 has 13 residues. The ends were cut back, 2 bases at V and 5 bases at J, with 10 bases in the middle. The CDR3 DNA reads as TGCGCCAGCAGCTTCTGGGTTCCTGAGACCCAGTACTTC. Translation gives CASSFWVPETQYF.

The chain recombines TRBV28 with TRBJ2-1; D call uncertain. CDR3 length: 15 amino acids. V lost 7 bases and J 4 bases, leaving 17 bases between the germline ends. Germline assignment: CDR1 MDHEN and CDR2 SYDVKM. Written as DNA, the CDR3 is TGTGCCAGCACCCTGGGCAGCACGAATTACAATGAGCAGTTCTTC. Amino acids: CASTLGSTNYNEQFF.

The chain couples TRBV28 to TRBJ2-7; tentative D call: TRBD1 (6 bases). V gave up 4 bases and J gave up 4 bases, with 17 bases separating them. CDR3 length equals 15 residues. Germline CDR1 MDHEN, CDR2 SYDVKM. The CDR3 coding sequence is TGTGCCAGCAGTTATAAAACAGGGATGGGGTACGAGCAGTACTTC. Protein product: CASSYKTGMGYEQYF.

The chain carries TRBV6-2 or TRBV6-3 and TRBJ2-7; unclear D gene. Looked up from germline, CDR1 is MNHEY and CDR2 is SVGEGT. The V gene lost 2 bases and the J gene lost 3 bases, with 8 bases spanning the gap. This CDR3 contains 13 residues. The CDR3: CASSYPLGYEQYF. CDR3 DNA: TGTGCCAGCAGTTACCCCCTGGGCTACGAGCAGTACTTC.

This chain links TRBV10-2 with TRBJ2-3, with 10 bases that match TRBD1. The germline V gene encodes CDR1 WSHSY and CDR2 SAAADI. This CDR3 has 16 residues. Trimming took 3 bases from V and 1 from J; bases not matched to a gene: 4. Here the CDR3 DNA reads TGCGCCAGCAGTGACTGGGACAGGGGCGGCACAGATACGCAGTATTTT. It translates to CASSDWDRGGTDTQYF.

The rearrangement uses TRBV5-4 and TRBJ2-7, with TRBD2 as a possible D gene (7 bases). Germline V gene lookup returns CDR1 SGHNT and CDR2 YYREEE (reference sequence). V lost 2 bases to trimming and J lost 2 bases, with 17 bases between them. The CDR3 has 16 amino acids. CDR3 nucleotide sequence: TGTGCCAGCAGCTTAGGGGCGGGGGCGAGCGCCTACGAGCAGTACTTC. It translates to CASSLGAGASAYEQYF. Full variable domain (remainder filled in from reference TRBV5-4 and TRBJ2-7): ETGVTQSPTHLIKTRGQQVTLRCSSQSGHNTVSWYQQALGQGPQFIFQYYREEENGRGNFPPRFSGLQFPNYSSELNVNALELDDSALYLCASSLGAGASAYEQYFGPGTRLTVT.

The gene calls are TRBV11-2 and TRBJ2-1, with a tentative D call TRBD1 (5 bases). Germline CDR1 and CDR2: SGHAT and FQNNGV. V lost 6 bases and J lost 9, with 21 bases in between. The CDR3 extends over 15 amino acids. DNA for the CDR3: TGTGCCAGCAGAGTCAGGGCCTCCTTACGCGTTGAGCAGTTCTTC. Translated, it gives CASRVRASLRVEQFF. The complete variable domain, with remaining parts taken from reference TRBV11-2 and TRBJ2-1, reads EAGVAQSPRYKIIEKRQSVAFWCNPISGHATLYWYQQILGQGPKLLIQFQNNGVVDDSQLPKDRFSAERLKGVDSTLKIQPAKLEDSAVYLCASRVRASLRVEQFFGPGTRLTVL.

The chain employs TRBV25-1 and TRBJ2-5; TRBD2 agrees at 8 bases. CDR3 length: 16 residues. The J segment lost 5 bases and the V segment lost 2 bases, leaving 10 bases of the junction unmatched. Germline lookup yields CDR1 MGHDK and CDR2 SYGVNS. The CDR3: CASSERRTGGAETQYF. The CDR3 DNA sequence: TGTGCCAGCAGTGAACGGAGGACGGGAGGGGCCGAGACCCAGTACTTC.